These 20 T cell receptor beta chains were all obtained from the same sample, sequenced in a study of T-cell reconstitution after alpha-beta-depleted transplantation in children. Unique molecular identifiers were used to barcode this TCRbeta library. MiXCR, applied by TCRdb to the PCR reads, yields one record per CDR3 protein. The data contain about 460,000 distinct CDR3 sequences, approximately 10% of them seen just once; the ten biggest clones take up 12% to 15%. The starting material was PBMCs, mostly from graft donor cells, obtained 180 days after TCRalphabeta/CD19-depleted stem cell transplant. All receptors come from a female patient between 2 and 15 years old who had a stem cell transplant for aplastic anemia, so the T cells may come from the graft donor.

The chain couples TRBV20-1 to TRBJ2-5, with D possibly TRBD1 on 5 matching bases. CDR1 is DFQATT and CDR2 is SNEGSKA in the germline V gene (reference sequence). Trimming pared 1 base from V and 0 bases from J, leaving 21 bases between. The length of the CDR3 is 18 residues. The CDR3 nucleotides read TGCAGTGCTAGAGGTTTTCCCCCAGGGTACCCGTACCAAGAGACCCAGTACTTC. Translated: CSARGFPPGYPYQETQYF.

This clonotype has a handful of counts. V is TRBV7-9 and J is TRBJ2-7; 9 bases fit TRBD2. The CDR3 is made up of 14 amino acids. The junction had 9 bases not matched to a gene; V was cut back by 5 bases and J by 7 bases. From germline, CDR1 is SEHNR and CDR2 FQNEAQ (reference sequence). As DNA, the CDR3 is TGTGCCAGCAGCGCAACGACTAGCGGCCCGGAGCAGTACTTC. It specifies CASSATTSGPEQYF.

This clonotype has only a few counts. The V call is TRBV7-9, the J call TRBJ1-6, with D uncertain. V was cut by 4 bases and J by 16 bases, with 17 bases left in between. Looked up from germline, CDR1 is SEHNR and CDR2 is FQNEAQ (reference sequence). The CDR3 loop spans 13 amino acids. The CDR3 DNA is TGTGCCAGCAGCTCTAACTTGGTCGTCGGACTCCACTTT. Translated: CASSSNLVVGLHF.

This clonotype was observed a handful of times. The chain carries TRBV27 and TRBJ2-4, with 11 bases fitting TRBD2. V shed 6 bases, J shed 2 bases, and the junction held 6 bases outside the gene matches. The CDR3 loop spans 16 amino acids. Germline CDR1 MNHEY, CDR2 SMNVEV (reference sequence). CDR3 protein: CASSKLAGASKNIQYF. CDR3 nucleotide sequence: TGTGCCAGCAGCAAACTAGCGGGAGCGTCCAAAAACATTCAGTACTTC.

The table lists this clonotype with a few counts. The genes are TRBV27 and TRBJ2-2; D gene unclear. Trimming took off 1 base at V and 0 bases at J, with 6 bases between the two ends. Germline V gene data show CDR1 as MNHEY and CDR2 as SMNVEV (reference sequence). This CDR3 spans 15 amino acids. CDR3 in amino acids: CASSLLTPNTGELFF. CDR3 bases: TGTGCCAGCAGTTTATTGACGCCGAACACCGGGGAGCTGTTTTTT.

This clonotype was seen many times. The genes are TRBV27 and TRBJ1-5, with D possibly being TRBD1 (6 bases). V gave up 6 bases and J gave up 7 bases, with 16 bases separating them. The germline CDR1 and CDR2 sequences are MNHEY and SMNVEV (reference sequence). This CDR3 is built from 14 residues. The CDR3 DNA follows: TGTGCCAGCAGACACCGGGGGGGCGTGCAGCCCCAGCATTTT. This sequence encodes CASRHRGGVQPQHF.

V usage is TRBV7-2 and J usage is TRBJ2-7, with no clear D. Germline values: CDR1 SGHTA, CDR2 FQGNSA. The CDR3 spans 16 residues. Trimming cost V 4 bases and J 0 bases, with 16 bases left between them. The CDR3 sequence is CASSSPGRGASYEQYF. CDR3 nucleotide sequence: TGTGCCAGCAGCTCCCCCGGCCGCGGTGCCTCCTACGAGCAGTACTTC.

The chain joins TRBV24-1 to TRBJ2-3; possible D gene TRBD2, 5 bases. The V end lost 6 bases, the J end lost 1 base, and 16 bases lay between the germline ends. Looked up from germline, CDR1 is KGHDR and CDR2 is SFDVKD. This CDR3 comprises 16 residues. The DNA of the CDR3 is TGTGCCACCAGTCATCTGGCGGGCCTAGGCACAGATACGCAGTATTTT. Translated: CATSHLAGLGTDTQYF.

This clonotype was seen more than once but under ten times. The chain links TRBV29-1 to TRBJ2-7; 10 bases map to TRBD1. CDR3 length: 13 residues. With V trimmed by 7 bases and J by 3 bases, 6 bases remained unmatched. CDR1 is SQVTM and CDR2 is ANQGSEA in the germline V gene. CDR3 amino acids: CSAVRDRGYEQYF. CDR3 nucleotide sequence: TGCAGCGCAGTCCGGGACAGGGGCTACGAGCAGTACTTC.

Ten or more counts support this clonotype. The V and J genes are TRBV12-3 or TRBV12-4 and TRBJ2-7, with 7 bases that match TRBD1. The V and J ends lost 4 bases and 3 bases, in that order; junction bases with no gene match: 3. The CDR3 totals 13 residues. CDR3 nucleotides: TGTGCCAGCAGTTCGGGACAGTACTACGAGCAGTACGTC. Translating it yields CASSSGQYYEQYV.

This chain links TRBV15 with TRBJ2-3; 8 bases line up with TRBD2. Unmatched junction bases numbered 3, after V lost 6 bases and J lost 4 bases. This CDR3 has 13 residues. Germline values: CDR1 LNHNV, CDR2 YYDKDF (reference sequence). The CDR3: CATRAGAADTQYF. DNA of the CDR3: TGTGCCACCAGAGCGGGAGCGGCAGATACGCAGTATTTT. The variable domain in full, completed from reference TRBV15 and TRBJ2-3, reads DAMVIQNPRYQVTQFGKPVTLSCSQTLNHNVMYWYQQKSSQAPKLLFHYYDKDFNNEADTPDNFQSRRPNTSFCFLDIRSPGLGDTAMYLCATRAGAADTQYFGPGTRLTVL.

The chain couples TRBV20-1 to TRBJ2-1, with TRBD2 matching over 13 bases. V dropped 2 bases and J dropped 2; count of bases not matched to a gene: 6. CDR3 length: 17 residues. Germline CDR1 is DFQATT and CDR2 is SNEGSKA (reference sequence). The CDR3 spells CSARPSGLAGPYNEQFF. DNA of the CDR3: TGCAGTGCTAGACCTTCGGGACTAGCGGGACCCTACAATGAGCAGTTCTTC.

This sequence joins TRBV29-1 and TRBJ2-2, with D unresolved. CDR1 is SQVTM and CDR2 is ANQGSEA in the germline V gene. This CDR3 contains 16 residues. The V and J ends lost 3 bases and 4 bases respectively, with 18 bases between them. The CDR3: CSVDHAQTKGTGELFF. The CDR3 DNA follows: TGCAGCGTTGACCACGCGCAGACAAAGGGCACCGGGGAGCTGTTTTTT.

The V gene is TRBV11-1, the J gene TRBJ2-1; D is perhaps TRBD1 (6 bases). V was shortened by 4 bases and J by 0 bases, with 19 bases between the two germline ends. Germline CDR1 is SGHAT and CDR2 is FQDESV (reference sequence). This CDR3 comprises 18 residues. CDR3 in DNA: TGTGCCAGCAGCTCACCATATCACGGGACAACCTCCTACAATGAGCAGTTCTTC. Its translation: CASSSPYHGTTSYNEQFF.

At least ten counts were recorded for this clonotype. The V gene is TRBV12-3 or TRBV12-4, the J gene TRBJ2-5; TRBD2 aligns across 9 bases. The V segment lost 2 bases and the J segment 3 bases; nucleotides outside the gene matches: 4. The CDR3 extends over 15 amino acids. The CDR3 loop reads CASSLRLAAKETQYF. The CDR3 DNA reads TGTGCCAGCAGTTTACGACTAGCGGCGAAAGAGACCCAGTACTTC.

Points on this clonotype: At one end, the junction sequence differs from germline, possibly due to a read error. CDR3 DNA: TGCGCCAGCAGCCGTGCCCTGGGCGGGATAGAAATTCCAGATATGCAGTATTTT. Amino acids: CASSRALGGIEIPDMQYF. The chain joins TRBV4-1 to TRBJ2-3, with D maybe TRBD2 (6 bases). Germline V gives CDR1 MGHRA, CDR2 YSYEKL. The CDR3 is 18 amino acids.

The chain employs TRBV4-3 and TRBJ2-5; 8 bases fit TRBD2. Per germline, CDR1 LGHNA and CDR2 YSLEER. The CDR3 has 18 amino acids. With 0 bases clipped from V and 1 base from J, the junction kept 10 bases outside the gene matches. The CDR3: CASSQESPLAAFQETQYF. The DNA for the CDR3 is TGCGCCAGCAGCCAAGAAAGCCCACTAGCGGCCTTCCAAGAGACCCAGTACTTC.

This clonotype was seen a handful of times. CDR3 residues: CASSYRLPRPDFHEQYV. DNA of the CDR3: TGTGCCAGCAGTTACCGACTTCCTAGACCAGATTTCCACGAGCAGTACGTC. The V and J genes are TRBV6-2 or TRBV6-3 and TRBJ2-7; D not resolved. The CDR3 is 17 residues long. Germline values: CDR1 MNHEY, CDR2 SVGEGT. The V gene lost 2 bases and the J gene lost 5 bases, with 22 bases spanning the gap.

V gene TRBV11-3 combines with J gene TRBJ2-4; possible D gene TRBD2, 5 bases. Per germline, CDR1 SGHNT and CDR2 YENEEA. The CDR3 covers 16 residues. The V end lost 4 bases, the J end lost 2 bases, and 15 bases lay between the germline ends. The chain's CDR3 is CASSSYFRGSKNIQYF. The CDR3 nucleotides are TGTGCCAGCAGCTCCTACTTCCGGGGATCCAAAAACATTCAGTACTTC.

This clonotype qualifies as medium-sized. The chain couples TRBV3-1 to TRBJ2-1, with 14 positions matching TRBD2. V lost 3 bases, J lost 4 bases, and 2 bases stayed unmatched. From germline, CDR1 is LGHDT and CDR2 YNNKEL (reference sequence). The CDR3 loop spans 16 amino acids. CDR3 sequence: CASSQTSGRAYNEQFF. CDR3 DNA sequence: TGTGCCAGCAGCCAGACTAGCGGGAGGGCTTACAATGAGCAGTTCTTC.